Sequencing of this TCR beta chain was carried out in a study of T cells in Graves' hyperthyroidism and ophthalmopathy (dated by TCRdb to the late 2010s). For context, the study as a whole: Peripheral blood samples were taken at initial diagnosis, before any treatment was given. Thyroid tissue and blood T-cell repertoires from six Graves' hyperthyroidism patients were also compared in the study. Whether ophthalmopathy could be predicted prospectively was tested in an independent validation cohort made up of 18 hyperthyroidism patients plus 17 patients who later progressed to ophthalmopathy. TCR Vbeta CDR3 sequencing of roughly 140 peripheral blood samples (43 ophthalmopathy, 75 hyperthyroidism and roughly 17 progressor patients) is reported in the paper. The approximately 100 discovery patients were divided at random into training and test sets in a 7:3 ratio. After blood sampling, hyperthyroidism patients were treated with methimazole at a starting dose of 30 mg daily, and ophthalmopathy patients were treated with high-dose intravenous methylprednisolone. TCR V-J signatures able to tell the groups apart were searched for in a discovery cohort of approximately 95 patients, of whom more than 40 had Graves' ophthalmopathy and 57 had stable Graves' hyperthyroidism.

The CDR3 covers 15 residues, taking in both the cysteine and the phenylalanine. Left in the record is the CDR3 DNA by itself, 45 bases read in frame from the first base. V sheds 5 bases and J sheds 3 bases, leaving 13 bases between their ends. Via the germline V gene, CDR1 is MDHEN and CDR2 SYDVKM. Paper-wide results and their limitations: No statistical method was used to fix the sample size in advance, and group allocation was not hidden from the investigators. A model built on a 13 V-J signature distinguished ophthalmopathy from stable hyperthyroidism, reaching around 88% sensitivity and 81.08% specificity in cross-validation and 80%/75% in testing. Most expanded thyroid clonotypes (frequency above 0.001) were also detected in blood, suggesting blood repertoires may reflect thyroid immune responses. In validation, the model predicted progression to ophthalmopathy a median of approximately 6.3 months before onset, with roughly 71% sensitivity and just under 75% specificity.

TCR beta CDR3 regions were amplified from RNA transcripts. The first round of RT-PCR for the TCR CDR3 was performed with the HTBI primer set and the Qiagen OneStep RT-PCR kit. Libraries were constructed in a second round of multiplex PCR, after which size selection and purification were carried out. Paired-end sequencing of the libraries was performed with 100 bp reads on an Illumina HiSeq2000. Under the source paper's analysis protocol: Raw data were processed with SOAPnuke, discarding reads with adapters, uncalled bases, mean Phred below 15, or no exact constant-primer or identifier match. High-quality paired reads were merged with COPE v1.2.5, and unique nucleotide sequences were defined as clonotypes. Clonotypes were aligned to IMGT TRBV, TRBD and TRBJ reference segments using MiTCR v1.1. Only V-J combinations with frequency above 0.0001, covering roughly 99% of repertoires, were analysed. The TCS score was defined as the ratio of F50 (clonal expansion) to E x V (chaos), calculated using BLOSUM62-based TCRdist between CDR3 peptides within each V-J. Welch's t-statistics and random forest reduced 500 to 650 V-J features to 13, which were used in a naive Bayes classifier (R e1071). The public sequencing data were trimmed at Q25 with fastp and processed into clonotypes with MiXCR by TCRdb, which kept only in-frame beta chains. Rows matching on CDR3 protein sequence are summarized as one entry with the most common DNA and genes. TCRdb, rather than the study authors, made the V and J calls. The sample contains more than 350,000 distinct CDR3 sequences, about 18% of them found a single time. The ten largest clones represent roughly a third of the sample.

This clonotype was detected only a few times. What this receptor recognizes is not known. Base qualities are not recorded, but no much larger clone differs from it by a single base. Hyperthyroidism patients were aged 18 to 65 years and newly diagnosed, with disease duration of less than 2 months. Patients with uncontrolled infections, other autoimmune diseases, pregnancy or lactation were excluded. Clinical symptoms, serum thyroxine and TRAb, thyroid ultrasound, and orbital computed tomography formed the basis for the diagnoses. Blood from progressor patients was collected at the time of first diagnosis with hyperthyroidism, before any ophthalmopathy symptoms had appeared. PBMCs were isolated from roughly 10 ml of fresh peripheral blood by Ficoll-Paque density gradient centrifugation. Patients classed as progressors first received a Graves' hyperthyroidism diagnosis and then went on to develop ophthalmopathy during follow-up. Total RNA was extracted with Trizol reagent, and quality was checked on an Agilent 2100 Bioanalyzer.

The origin of this receptor is a woman under 40 with Graves' hyperthyroidism that later progressed to Graves' ophthalmopathy. The V gene is TRBV28 and the J gene is TRBJ1-4, with an unclear D gene assignment. The specimen sequenced was blood. The DNA reads as follows: TGTGCCAGCAGTCCCGACCTGGCTTCTAATGAAAAACTGTTTTTT. Translated, this is CASSPDLASNEKLFF.